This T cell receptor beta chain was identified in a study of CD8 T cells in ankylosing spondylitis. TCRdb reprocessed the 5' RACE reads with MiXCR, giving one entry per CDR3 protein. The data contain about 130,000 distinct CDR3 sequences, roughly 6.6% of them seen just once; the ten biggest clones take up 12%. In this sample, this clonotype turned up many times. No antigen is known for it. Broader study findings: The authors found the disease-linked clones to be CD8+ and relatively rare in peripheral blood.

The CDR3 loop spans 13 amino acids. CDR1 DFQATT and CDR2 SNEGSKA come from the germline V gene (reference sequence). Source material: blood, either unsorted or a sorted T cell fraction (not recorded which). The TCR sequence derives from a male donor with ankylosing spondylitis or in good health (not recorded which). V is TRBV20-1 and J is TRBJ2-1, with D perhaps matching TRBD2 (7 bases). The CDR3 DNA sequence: TGCACCGGGGGCGGGAGCTCCTACAATGAGCAGTTCTTC. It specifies CTGGGSSYNEQFF.